This entry describes one T cell receptor (beta chain). The CDR3 length is 13 residues. Germline V gene data show CDR1 as SGHTS and CDR2 as YDEGEE. V was trimmed by 2 bases and J by 5 bases, leaving 7 bases between them. Sequenced by immunoSEQ multiplex PCR; TCRdb stores in-frame clones only, minus some. This table holds 250,000 to 350,000 clones, 70% to 90% found once. The data were taken from a study of blood T cell repertoires in COVID-19. Material for sequencing was peripheral blood. This TCR was sampled from a woman between 50 and 59 years old who had recovered from COVID-19. The V gene is TRBV5-8, the J gene TRBJ2-2; D ambiguous. CDR3 region: CASSLHKTGELFF. The CDR3 nucleotides read TGTGCCAGCAGCTTACACAAGACCGGGGAGCTGTTTTTT. Variable domain in full (rest from reference TRBV5-8 and TRBJ2-2): EAGVTQSPTHLIKTRGQQATLRCSPISGHTSVYWYQQALGLGLQFLLWYDEGEERNRGNFPPRFSGRQFPNYSSELNVNALELEDSALYLCASSLHKTGELFFGEGSRLTVL.